This T cell receptor beta chain was found in a study of blood T cell repertoires in COVID-19. Study-level background: Acute and convalescent COVID-19 samples came from the United States, Italy and Spain. T cells, B-cell-depleted T cells, or PBMCs supplied cDNA or gDNA.

The V gene end was trimmed by 8 bases and the J gene end by 5 bases; junction bases not matched to a gene: 17. This CDR3 has 17 residues. CDR1 LNHDA and CDR2 SQIVND come from the germline V gene (reference sequence). Clones were read by immunoSEQ multiplex PCR, and TCRdb kept only the in-frame ones, dropping some. The data hold 130,000 or so clones, with about three quarters observed a single time. Input material: peripheral blood. The receptor was isolated from a woman in her seventies with acute or convalescent COVID-19. The chain uses TRBV19 and TRBJ2-1; 8 nucleotides align to TRBD2. CDR3 DNA sequence: TGTGCCAGTTCAGGTGGGCGGGGGGCCTCCCCGGACAATGAGCAGTTCTTC. This gives the protein CASSGGRGASPDNEQFF.